This passage covers 13 T cell receptor beta chains from one sample sequenced in a study of cytomegalovirus exposure and HLA in healthy donors. A multiplex PCR was run with 60 Vbeta primers and 13 Jbeta primers. Measured with immunoSEQ multiplex PCR; TCRdb has only the in-frame clones, and not every one. The repertoire holds about 70,000 clones, with 80% to 90% as singletons. Specimen: PBMCs. All receptors derive from a woman in her twenties or thirties in good health and CMV-seropositive.

This chain joins TRBV7-2 and TRBJ2-7; TRBD1 matches at 10 bases. CDR3 length: 14 amino acids. Per the germline V gene, CDR1 is SGHTA and CDR2 is FQGNSA. With 5 bases clipped from V and 7 bases from J, the junction kept 8 bases outside the gene matches. Here the CDR3 reads CASSNRQGAGEQYF. In DNA form, the CDR3 reads TGTGCCAGCAGCAACCGACAGGGGGCGGGGGAGCAGTACTTC.

The chain is built from TRBV25-1 and TRBJ1-1; 9 nucleotides align to TRBD1. The V gene end was trimmed by 9 bases and the J gene end by 6 bases; junction bases not matched to a gene: 11. Germline V gene data show CDR1 as MGHDK and CDR2 as SYGVNS. The CDR3 totals 14 residues. The CDR3 nucleotides read TGTGCCAGTTCCACAGGGGGCCGGTCCTCTGAAGCTTTCTTT. Amino acid sequence: CASSTGGRSSEAFF.

The rearrangement joins TRBV28 to TRBJ2-2, with TRBD1 matching over 9 bases. The V gene's germline CDR1 is MDHEN and CDR2 SYDVKM. V lost 5 bases, J lost 5 bases, and 3 bases stayed unmatched. CDR3 size: 14 residues. In DNA form, the CDR3 reads TGTGCCAGCAGTGTACAGGGGGCTACCGGGGAGCTGTTTTTT. It codes for CASSVQGATGELFF.

The chain is built from TRBV6-5 and TRBJ2-3; 11 positions match TRBD2. The germline V gene has CDR1 MNHEY and CDR2 SVGAGI. CDR3 length: 15 residues. The trim removed 5 bases at V and 4 bases at J, leaving 5 bases unmatched. The CDR3 DNA is TGTGCCAGCAGTCGAGGGACTAGCGGCTCAGATACGCAGTATTTT. It yields the protein CASSRGTSGSDTQYF.

This clone turned up a few times. This rearrangement joins TRBV6-1 to TRBJ1-5; 8 bases map to TRBD1. Trimming took 2 bases from V and 7 from J; bases not matched to a gene: 7. This CDR3 region has 15 residues. Germline CDR1 reads MNHNS; CDR2 reads SASEGT. CDR3 nucleotides: TGTGCCAGCAGTGAAAGGTACAGGGGGGACCAGCCCCAGCATTTT. Translation: CASSERYRGDQPQHF.

V is TRBV7-3 and J is TRBJ1-1; 9 nucleotides match TRBD1. The CDR3 covers 14 residues. With V trimmed by 3 bases and J by 4 bases, 3 bases remained unmatched. The germline CDR1 and CDR2 sequences are SGHTA and FQGTGA. The DNA of the CDR3 is TGTGCCAGCAGCTTCACAGGGGGCTTCACTGAAGCTTTCTTT. It codes for CASSFTGGFTEAFF.

This rearrangement joins TRBV2 to TRBJ1-5; D is uncertain. Trimming stripped 7 bases from V and 0 bases from J, with 13 bases between. There are 15 residues in the CDR3. Germline assignment: CDR1 SNHLY and CDR2 FYNNEI. In DNA, the CDR3 is TGTGCCAGCACGCCCGACTCTTATAGCAATCAGCCCCAGCATTTT. Residues: CASTPDSYSNQPQHF.

The gene calls are TRBV7-8 and TRBJ1-4; the D gene is possibly TRBD1 (5 bases). The V gene lost 1 base and the J gene lost 7 bases, with 13 bases spanning the gap. This CDR3 is 15 amino acids long. CDR1 is SGHVS, CDR2 FQNEAQ, per germline. The CDR3, as DNA: TGTGCCAGCAGCTTAGTCCTGGGGCTGGGTGAAAAACTGTTTTTT. It yields the protein CASSLVLGLGEKLFF.

The genes are TRBV2 and TRBJ2-7, with 9 bases aligning to TRBD1. Germline CDR1 reads SNHLY; CDR2 reads FYNNEI. Trimming cost V 5 bases and J 2 bases; bases outside gene matches: 4. The CDR3 has 14 amino acids. CDR3 bases: TGTGCCAGCAGTCGGGACAGGGCAACCTACGAGCAGTACTTC. This gives the protein CASSRDRATYEQYF.

Only one count was recorded for this clone. V and J are TRBV14 and TRBJ2-3; 14 nucleotides align to TRBD2. J was trimmed by 6 bases and V by 5 bases; bases with no gene match: 19. The CDR3 has 20 amino acids. Per the germline V gene, CDR1 is SGHDN and CDR2 is FVKESK. The CDR3 protein is CASSSRRRDRGLAGADTQYF. CDR3 in DNA: TGTGCCAGCAGCTCTCGCCGCCGCGACAGGGGACTAGCGGGAGCCGATACGCAGTATTTT.

The rearrangement uses TRBV5-5 and TRBJ2-2; TRBD2 agrees at 11 bases. This CDR3 contains 18 residues. Germline V lookup: CDR1 SGHKS, CDR2 YYEKEE (reference sequence). With V trimmed by 4 bases and J by 4 bases, 12 bases remained unmatched. CDR3 DNA: TGTGCCAGCAGCCCTTTTAGTAGCGGGAGGGGAGTCACCGGGGAGCTGTTTTTT. Translating it yields CASSPFSSGRGVTGELFF.

CDR3 sequence (DNA): TGTGCCACCAGCAGATCTTCGACAGGCAAAGAGACCCAGTACTTC. Protein: CATSRSSTGKETQYF. V and J are TRBV15 and TRBJ2-5; the D gene is possibly TRBD1 (6 bases). The CDR3 spans 15 residues. Germline values: CDR1 LNHNV, CDR2 YYDKDF (reference sequence). Trimming removed 2 bases from V and 3 bases from J, with 13 bases in between.

The rearrangement links TRBV5-4 to TRBJ1-5; TRBD1 aligns across 7 bases. The CDR3 consists of 13 residues. V lost 4 bases, J lost 7 bases, and 5 bases stayed unmatched. Germline V gene sequence: CDR1 SGHNT, CDR2 YYREEE (reference sequence). The CDR3 region is CASSRQGRQPQHF. CDR3 nucleotides: TGTGCCAGCAGCCGACAGGGACGGCAGCCCCAGCATTTT.